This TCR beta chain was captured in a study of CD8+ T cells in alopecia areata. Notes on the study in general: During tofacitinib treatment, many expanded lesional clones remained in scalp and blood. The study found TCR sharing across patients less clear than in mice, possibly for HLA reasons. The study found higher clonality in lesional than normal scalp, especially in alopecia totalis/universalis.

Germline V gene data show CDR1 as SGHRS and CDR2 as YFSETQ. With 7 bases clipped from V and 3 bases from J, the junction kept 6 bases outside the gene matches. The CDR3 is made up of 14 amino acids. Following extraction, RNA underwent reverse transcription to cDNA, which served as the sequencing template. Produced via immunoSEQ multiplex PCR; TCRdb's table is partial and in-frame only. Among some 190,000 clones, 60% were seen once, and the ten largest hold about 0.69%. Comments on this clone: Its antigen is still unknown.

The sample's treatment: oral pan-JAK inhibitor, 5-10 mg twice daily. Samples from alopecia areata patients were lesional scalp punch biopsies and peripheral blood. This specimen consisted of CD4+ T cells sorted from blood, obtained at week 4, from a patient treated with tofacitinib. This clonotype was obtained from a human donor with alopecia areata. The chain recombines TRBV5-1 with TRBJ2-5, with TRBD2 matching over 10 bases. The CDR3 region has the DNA TGCGCCAGCCAATGGACTAGCGGAAAAGAGACCCAGTACTTC. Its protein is CASQWTSGKETQYF.